These T cell receptor beta chains were read from a single sample in a study of cytomegalovirus exposure and HLA in healthy donors. Here immunoSEQ multiplex PCR was the method, and the copy in TCRdb shows in-frame clones only, minus some. The sample consists of about 88,000 clones, more than 60% of them appearing once. Sequencing was done on a sample of PBMCs. Every receptor here comes from a man aged 25-45 years in good health and CMV-seronegative. Each CDR3 is given with its conserved first and last residue. D genes are given only for firm matches. Clone size is stated in some rows and not others, as once, few, many or a class when expanded.

V: TRBV27
J: TRBJ2-3
size: few
D: TRBD2
DNA: TGTGCCAGCAGCCTGGGGACTAGCGGGGCCCCGGATACGCAGTATTTT
CDR3: CASSLGTSGAPDTQYF

V: TRBV6-7
J: TRBJ2-3
size: -
D: TRBD2
DNA: TGTGCCAGCAGTTACTCGCACCCGGTAGCGGGGGGCCACCCGCAGTATTTT
CDR3: CASSYSHPVAGGHPQYF

V: TRBV6-1
J: TRBJ1-5
size: -
D: -
DNA: TGTGCCAGCAGTGAAGAAGCGGCGACATCCAATCAGCCCCAGCATTTT
CDR3: CASSEEAATSNQPQHF

V: TRBV7-7
J: TRBJ2-5
size: -
D: TRBD1
DNA: TGTGCCAGCAGCATAGACAGGGGGGAGACCCAGTACTTC
CDR3: CASSIDRGETQYF

V: TRBV5-1
J: TRBJ1-2
size: few
D: TRBD1
DNA: TGCGCCAGCAGGGCCGGGACAGCTACATCTGTCTATGGCTACACCTTC
CDR3: CASRAGTATSVYGYTF

V: TRBV7-2
J: TRBJ1-1
size: -
D: -
DNA: TGTGCCAGCAGGGAGGTTCAGGCTTTCTTT
CDR3: CASREVQAFF

V: TRBV19
J: TRBJ1-5
size: -
D: TRBD1
DNA: TGTGCCAGTAGGGGGACAGGGGGCTCTAATCAGCCCCAGCATTTT
CDR3: CASRGTGGSNQPQHF

V: TRBV23-1
J: TRBJ1-1
size: once
D: -
DNA: TGCGCCAGCAGTCAATCCCCGGGGGTGAACACTGAAGCTTTCTTT
CDR3: CASSQSPGVNTEAFF

V: TRBV7-2
J: TRBJ2-7
size: -
D: -
DNA: TGTGCCAGCAGCGAAAGGAGGCAGGCTGGGGAGCAGTACTTC
CDR3: CASSERRQAGEQYF

V: TRBV18
J: TRBJ2-7
size: -
D: TRBD1
DNA: TGTGCCAGCTCACTGGGACAGGTTTACGAGCAGTACTTC
CDR3: CASSLGQVYEQYF

V: TRBV5-1
J: TRBJ1-5
size: once
D: TRBD1
DNA: TGCGCCAGCAGCGTCGGACAGGGAGGACAGCCCCAGCATTTT
CDR3: CASSVGQGGQPQHF

V: TRBV19
J: TRBJ2-3
size: -
D: -
DNA: TGTGCCAGTAGTATTGGCCAGAGCACAGATACGCAGTATTTT
CDR3: CASSIGQSTDTQYF

V: TRBV7-9
J: TRBJ2-5
size: -
D: TRBD2
DNA: TGTGCCAGCAGCTTCGGGGGGTTAGAGACCCAGTACTTC
CDR3: CASSFGGLETQYF

V: TRBV6-5
J: TRBJ1-1
size: -
D: -
DNA: TGTGCCAGCATAAACAGGGAGAACACTGAAGCTTTCTTT
CDR3: CASINRENTEAFF

V: TRBV7-9
J: TRBJ2-2
size: -
D: TRBD1
DNA: TGTGCCAGCAGCTTAGCAAGGGACAGTGAGAACACCGGGGAGCTGTTTTTT
CDR3: CASSLARDSENTGELFF

V: TRBV6-5
J: TRBJ2-7
size: few
D: TRBD1
DNA: TGTGCCATTGGGGACAGGGGGTCCTACGAGCAGTACTTC
CDR3: CAIGDRGSYEQYF

V: TRBV30
J: TRBJ2-7
size: once
D: -
DNA: TGTGCCTTTTCGACAGGCGAGCACGAGCAGTACTTC
CDR3: CAFSTGEHEQYF

V: TRBV5-4
J: TRBJ2-1
size: -
D: TRBD2
DNA: TGTGCCAGCAGCTTCCTCTCCGGGACTACATACAATGAGCAGTTCTTC
CDR3: CASSFLSGTTYNEQFF

V: TRBV6-6
J: TRBJ1-1
size: -
D: -
DNA: TGTGCCAGCAGTTACCCAGGTGCCGGGGGCACTGAAGCTTTCTTT
CDR3: CASSYPGAGGTEAFF

V: TRBV19
J: TRBJ1-2
size: -
D: -
DNA: TGTGCCAGTAAGGAAAATGGTGCGGATGGCTACACCTTC
CDR3: CASKENGADGYTF

V: TRBV4-1
J: TRBJ1-6
size: -
D: TRBD1
DNA: TGCGCCAGCAGCCAAGATCCAGGGGGCGGTTCACCCCTCCACTTT
CDR3: CASSQDPGGGSPLHF

V: TRBV9
J: TRBJ2-3
size: -
D: -
DNA: TGTGCCAGCAGCCATAACAGGGAAAGCACAGATACGCAGTATTTT
CDR3: CASSHNRESTDTQYF

V: TRBV28
J: TRBJ2-7
size: -
D: -
DNA: TGTGCCAGCAGTTCCTATTTCGACATCTCCTACGAGCAGTACTTC
CDR3: CASSSYFDISYEQYF

V: TRBV2
J: TRBJ1-5
size: few
D: -
DNA: TGTGCCAGCAGGCCAGGGGTGTGGAATCAGCCCCAGCATTTT
CDR3: CASRPGVWNQPQHF

V: TRBV4-2
J: TRBJ1-6
size: -
D: -
DNA: TGTGCCAGCAGCCAAGATTGGGGCCAGCCGGGCTCCTATAATTCACCCCTCCACTTT
CDR3: CASSQDWGQPGSYNSPLHF

V: TRBV4-1
J: TRBJ1-1
size: -
D: -
DNA: TGCGCCAGCAGCCAAAGGGGGGGTAGCACTGAAGCTTTCTTT
CDR3: CASSQRGGSTEAFF

V: TRBV12-5
J: TRBJ1-2
size: -
D: -
DNA: TGTGCTAGTGGTCCGGGGGGGGCCTATGGCTACACCTTC
CDR3: CASGPGGAYGYTF

V: TRBV7-2
J: TRBJ1-1
size: -
D: TRBD1
DNA: TGTGCCAGCAGCGGCCACAGGGGCACTGAAGCTTTCTTT
CDR3: CASSGHRGTEAFF

V: TRBV30
J: TRBJ1-3
size: -
D: -
DNA: TGTGCCTGGAGGCCCCTCAGTAACACCATATATTTT
CDR3: CAWRPLSNTIYF

V: TRBV5-8
J: TRBJ2-3
size: -
D: -
DNA: TGTGCCAGCAGCTTGGGGGACTCCGGGGATACGCAGTATTTT
CDR3: CASSLGDSGDTQYF

V: TRBV10-3
J: TRBJ1-2
size: -
D: -
DNA: TGTGCCTATCGGGGGGCGCGAGGCTACACCTTC
CDR3: CAYRGARGYTF

V: TRBV10-1
J: TRBJ2-6
size: -
D: -
DNA: TGCGCCAGCAGTGAGTCCGGGGGCTCTGGGGCCAACGTCCTGACTTTC
CDR3: CASSESGGSGANVLTF

V: TRBV4-1
J: TRBJ1-2
size: -
D: -
DNA: TGCGCCAGCAGCCAAACAGGGCAGGACTATGGCTACACCTTC
CDR3: CASSQTGQDYGYTF

V: TRBV9
J: TRBJ2-3
size: -
D: TRBD2
DNA: TGTGCCAGCAGCGTGGCCCAACCGGGACTAGCTCAAGATACGCAGTATTTT
CDR3: CASSVAQPGLAQDTQYF

V: TRBV6-5
J: TRBJ1-5
size: -
D: -
DNA: TGTGCCAGCAGCCCCACCGGTAACAATCAGCCCCAGCATTTT
CDR3: CASSPTGNNQPQHF

V: TRBV5-4
J: TRBJ2-2
size: -
D: TRBD1
DNA: TGTGCCAGCAGACGGACAGGGGGCATGAGTACCGGGGAGCTGTTTTTT
CDR3: CASRRTGGMSTGELFF

V: TRBV5-1
J: TRBJ2-1
size: -
D: TRBD2
DNA: TGCGCCAGCAGCTCTAGCGGGGGATACAATGAGCAGTTCTTC
CDR3: CASSSSGGYNEQFF

V: TRBV7-8
J: TRBJ1-1
size: -
D: -
DNA: TGTGCCAGCAGCCAAGGGACAAACACTGAAGCTTTCTTT
CDR3: CASSQGTNTEAFF

V: TRBV5-4
J: TRBJ2-7
size: -
D: -
DNA: TGTGCCAGCAGCTCGGACTTTGCAAGCTCCTACGAGCAGTACTTC
CDR3: CASSSDFASSYEQYF

V: TRBV7-9
J: TRBJ1-2
size: -
D: -
DNA: TGTGCCAGCAGCTTAGGGGCCACGGGGGATACCCATGGCTACACCTTC
CDR3: CASSLGATGDTHGYTF

V: TRBV6-5
J: TRBJ2-2
size: few
D: TRBD2
DNA: TGTGCCAGCAGTTCTCCAACTAGCGGGGGGGCCGGGGAGCTGTTTTTT
CDR3: CASSSPTSGGAGELFF

V: TRBV18
J: TRBJ2-3
size: once
D: -
DNA: TGTGCCAGCTCACCACCAGGGGTCCAGGGTTGGAAGGAAGATACGCAGTATTTT
CDR3: CASSPPGVQGWKEDTQYF

V: TRBV7-2
J: TRBJ1-1
size: -
D: -
DNA: TGTGCCAGCAGCCGGAGACAGTTGAACACTGAAGCTTTCTTT
CDR3: CASSRRQLNTEAFF

V: TRBV10-3
J: TRBJ2-2
size: -
D: -
DNA: TGTGCCATCAGTGAGTTACAGGGTAATTCCGGGGAGCTGTTTTTT
CDR3: CAISELQGNSGELFF

V: TRBV6-1
J: TRBJ1-6
size: once
D: -
DNA: TGTGCCAGCAGTGAGCACCCCGGGAGGGATGAAAATTCACCCCTCCACTTT
CDR3: CASSEHPGRDENSPLHF

V: TRBV19
J: TRBJ1-5
size: -
D: TRBD1
DNA: TGTGCCAGTAGTATAGAAGACAGGGCCCAGCCCCAGCATTTT
CDR3: CASSIEDRAQPQHF

V: TRBV28
J: TRBJ2-1
size: -
D: -
DNA: TGTGCCAGCAGCCATGAGATGATCTCTAATGAGCAGTTCTTC
CDR3: CASSHEMISNEQFF

V: TRBV2
J: TRBJ1-1
size: -
D: -
DNA: TGTGCCAGCAGCGTGGACAGTAACACTGAAGCTTTCTTT
CDR3: CASSVDSNTEAFF

V: TRBV27
J: TRBJ1-1
size: once
D: TRBD1
DNA: TGTGCCAGCAGAACCACAGGGGCGCAGAACACTGAAGCTTTCTTT
CDR3: CASRTTGAQNTEAFF

V: TRBV6-6
J: TRBJ1-5
size: few
D: TRBD1
DNA: TGTGCCAGCAGACCGACAGGGTCCAATCAGCCCCAGCATTTT
CDR3: CASRPTGSNQPQHF

V: TRBV11-3
J: TRBJ1-1
size: -
D: -
DNA: TGTGCCAGCAGCATAATATCAGGATTTGGGCAAGGGAACACTGAAGCTTTCTTT
CDR3: CASSIISGFGQGNTEAFF

V: TRBV18
J: TRBJ1-1
size: few
D: TRBD1
DNA: TGTGCCAGCTCACGTGGACAGGAACTACGTGCCGTCGGGGCTTTCTTT
CDR3: CASSRGQELRAVGAFF

V: TRBV11-1
J: TRBJ1-1
size: -
D: -
DNA: TGTGCCAGCAGCTTTCAGACTGGGAACACTGAAGCTTTCTTT
CDR3: CASSFQTGNTEAFF

V: TRBV5-4
J: TRBJ1-6
size: -
D: -
DNA: TGTGCCAGCAGCGAATGGACAGTGAATAATTCACCCCTCCACTTT
CDR3: CASSEWTVNNSPLHF

V: TRBV9
J: TRBJ1-1
size: once
D: -
DNA: TGTGCCAGCAGCGTAGCTACTGGCGGGGTTTCGAGGAACACTGAAGCTTTCTTT
CDR3: CASSVATGGVSRNTEAFF

V: TRBV5-4
J: TRBJ2-5
size: -
D: -
DNA: TGTGCCAGCAGCTTGGCGAGCGGATTGGAGGTGGAGACCCAGTACTTC
CDR3: CASSLASGLEVETQYF

V: TRBV5-7
J: TRBJ2-2
size: -
D: TRBD2
DNA: TGTGCCAGCAGCTACCAGACTAGCGGGAGTAGGGGAGCTGTTTTT
CDR3: CASSYQTSGSRGAVF